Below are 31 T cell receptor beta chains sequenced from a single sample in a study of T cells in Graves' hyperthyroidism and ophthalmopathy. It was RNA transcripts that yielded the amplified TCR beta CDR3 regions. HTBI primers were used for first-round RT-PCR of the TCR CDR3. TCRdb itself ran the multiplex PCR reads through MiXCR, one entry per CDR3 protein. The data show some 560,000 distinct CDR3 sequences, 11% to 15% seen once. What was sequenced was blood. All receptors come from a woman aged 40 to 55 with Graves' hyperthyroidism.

The CDR3 nucleotides read TGTGCCAGCAGTTTGCGGGGCAACTCGAACACCGGGGAGCTGTTTTTT. It translates to CASSLRGNSNTGELFF. J is TRBJ2-2 and V is TRBV27; D is perhaps TRBD2 (6 bases). The germline V and J ends were trimmed by 3 bases and 0 bases, with 11 bases remaining between them. There are 16 residues in the CDR3. Per germline, CDR1 MNHEY and CDR2 SMNVEV (reference sequence).

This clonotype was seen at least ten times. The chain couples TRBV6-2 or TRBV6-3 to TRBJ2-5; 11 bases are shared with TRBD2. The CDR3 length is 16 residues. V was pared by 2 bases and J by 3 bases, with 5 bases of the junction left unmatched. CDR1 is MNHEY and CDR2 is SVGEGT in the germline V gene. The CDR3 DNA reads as TGTGCCAGCAGTTACGCAACTAGCGGGAGTAAAGAGACCCAGTACTTC. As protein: CASSYATSGSKETQYF.

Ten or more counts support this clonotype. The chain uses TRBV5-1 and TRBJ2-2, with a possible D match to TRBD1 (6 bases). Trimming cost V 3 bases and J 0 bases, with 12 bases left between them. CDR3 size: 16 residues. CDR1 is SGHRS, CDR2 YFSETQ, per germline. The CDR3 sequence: CASSWGDRTNTGELFF. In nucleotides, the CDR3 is TGCGCCAGCAGCTGGGGCGACAGGACGAACACCGGGGAGCTGTTTTTT.

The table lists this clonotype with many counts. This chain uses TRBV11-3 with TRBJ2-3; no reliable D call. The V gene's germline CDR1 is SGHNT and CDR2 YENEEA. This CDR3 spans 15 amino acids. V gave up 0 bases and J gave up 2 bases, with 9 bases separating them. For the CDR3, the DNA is TGTGCCAGCAGCTTAGAATCCTCCTTCACAGATACGCAGTATTTT. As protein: CASSLESSFTDTQYF.

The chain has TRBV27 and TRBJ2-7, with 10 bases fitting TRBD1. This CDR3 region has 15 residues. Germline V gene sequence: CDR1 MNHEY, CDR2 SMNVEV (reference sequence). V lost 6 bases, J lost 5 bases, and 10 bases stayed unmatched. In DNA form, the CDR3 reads TGTGCCAGCAGAAATCCGGGGACAGGGGACCACGAGCAGTACTTC. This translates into CASRNPGTGDHEQYF.

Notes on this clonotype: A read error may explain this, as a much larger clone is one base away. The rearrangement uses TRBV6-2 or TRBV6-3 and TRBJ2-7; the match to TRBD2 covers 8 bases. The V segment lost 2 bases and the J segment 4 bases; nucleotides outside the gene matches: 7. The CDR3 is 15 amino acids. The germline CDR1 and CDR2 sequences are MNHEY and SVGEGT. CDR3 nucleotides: TGTGCCAGCAGTTACCCTGGGGGACTAGTTTACGAGCAGTACTTC. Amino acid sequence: CASSYPGGLVYEQYF.

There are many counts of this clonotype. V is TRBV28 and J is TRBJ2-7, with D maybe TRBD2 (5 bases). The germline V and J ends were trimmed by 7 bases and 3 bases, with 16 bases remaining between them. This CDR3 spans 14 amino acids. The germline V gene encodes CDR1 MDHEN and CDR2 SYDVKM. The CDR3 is CASISGSRYYEQYF. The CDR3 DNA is TGTGCCAGCATTAGTGGGAGCAGGTACTACGAGCAGTACTTC.

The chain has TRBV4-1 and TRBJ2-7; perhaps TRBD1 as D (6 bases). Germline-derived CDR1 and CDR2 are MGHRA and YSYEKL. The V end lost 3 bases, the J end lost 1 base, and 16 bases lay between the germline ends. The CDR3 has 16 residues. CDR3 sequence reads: CASSHPGQSRSYEQYF. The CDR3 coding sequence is TGCGCCAGCAGCCACCCCGGACAGTCTCGGTCCTACGAGCAGTACTTC.

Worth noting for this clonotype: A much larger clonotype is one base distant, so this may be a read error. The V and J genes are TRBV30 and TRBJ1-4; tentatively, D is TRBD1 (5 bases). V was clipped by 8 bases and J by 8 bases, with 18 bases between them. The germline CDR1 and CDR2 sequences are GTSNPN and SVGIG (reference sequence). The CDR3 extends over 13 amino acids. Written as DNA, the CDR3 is TGTGCCCGGAATGGACAACCTGGGGAAAAACTGTTTTTT. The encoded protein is CARNGQPGEKLFF. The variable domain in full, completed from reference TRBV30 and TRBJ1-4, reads SQTIHQWPATLVQPVGSPLSLECTVEGTSNPNLYWYRQAAGRGLQLLFYSVGIGQISSEVPQNLSASRPQDRQFILSSKKLLLSDSGFYLCARNGQPGEKLFFGSGTQLSVL.

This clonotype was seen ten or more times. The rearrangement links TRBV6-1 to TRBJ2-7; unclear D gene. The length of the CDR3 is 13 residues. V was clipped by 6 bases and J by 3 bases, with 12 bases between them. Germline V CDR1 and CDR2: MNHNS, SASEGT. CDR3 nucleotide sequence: TGTGCCAGCAGGAAACCGACCGGCTACGAGCAGTACTTC. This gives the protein CASRKPTGYEQYF.

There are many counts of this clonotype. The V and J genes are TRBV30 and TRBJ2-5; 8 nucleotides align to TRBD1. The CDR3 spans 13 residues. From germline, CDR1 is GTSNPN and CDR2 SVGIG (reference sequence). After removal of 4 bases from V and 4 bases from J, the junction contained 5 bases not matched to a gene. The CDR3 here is CAWNKQGGETQYF. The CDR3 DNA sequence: TGTGCCTGGAACAAACAGGGGGGAGAGACCCAGTACTTC. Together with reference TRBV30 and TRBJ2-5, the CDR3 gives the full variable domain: SQTIHQWPATLVQPVGSPLSLECTVEGTSNPNLYWYRQAAGRGLQLLFYSVGIGQISSEVPQNLSASRPQDRQFILSSKKLLLSDSGFYLCAWNKQGGETQYFGPGTRLLVL.

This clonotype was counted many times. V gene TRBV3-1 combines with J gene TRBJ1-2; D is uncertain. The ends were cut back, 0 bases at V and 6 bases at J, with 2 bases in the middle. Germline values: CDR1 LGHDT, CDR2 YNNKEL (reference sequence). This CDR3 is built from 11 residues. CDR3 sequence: CASSQENGYTF. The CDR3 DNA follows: TGTGCCAGCAGCCAAGAAAATGGCTACACCTTC.

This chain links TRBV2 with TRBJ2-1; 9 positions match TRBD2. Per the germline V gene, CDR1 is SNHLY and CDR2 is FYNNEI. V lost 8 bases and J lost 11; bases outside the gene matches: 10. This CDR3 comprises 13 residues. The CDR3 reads CASGRLAADKQFF. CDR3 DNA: TGTGCCAGCGGGAGACTAGCGGCCGATAAGCAGTTCTTC.

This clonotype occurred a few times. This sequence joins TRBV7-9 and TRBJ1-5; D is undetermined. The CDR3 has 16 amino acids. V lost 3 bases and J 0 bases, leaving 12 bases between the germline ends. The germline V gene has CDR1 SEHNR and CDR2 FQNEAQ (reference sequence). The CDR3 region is CASSLGDGNSNQPQHF. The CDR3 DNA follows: TGTGCCAGCAGCTTGGGTGACGGAAATAGCAATCAGCCCCAGCATTTT.

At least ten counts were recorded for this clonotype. As DNA, the CDR3 is TGTGCCAGCACCCAAGAGGGATATGGAAACACCATATATTTT. Protein: CASTQEGYGNTIYF. The V call is TRBV11-3, the J call TRBJ1-3; the D is unclear. V lost 7 bases and J 3 bases, leaving 13 bases between the germline ends. The CDR3 spans 14 residues. Germline CDR1 reads SGHNT; CDR2 reads YENEEA. The entire variable domain, with the rest obtained from reference TRBV11-3 and TRBJ1-3, is as follows: EAGVVQSPRYKIIEKKQPVAFWCNPISGHNTLYWYLQNLGQGPELLIRYENEEAVDDSQLPKDRFSAERLKGVDSTLKIQPAELGDSAVYLCASTQEGYGNTIYFGEGSWLTVV.

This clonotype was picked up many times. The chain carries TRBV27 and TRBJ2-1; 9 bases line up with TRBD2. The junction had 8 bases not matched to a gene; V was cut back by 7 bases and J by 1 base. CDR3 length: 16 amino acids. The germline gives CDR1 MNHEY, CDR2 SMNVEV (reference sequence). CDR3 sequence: CASNRLAGSSYNEQFF. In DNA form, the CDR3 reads TGTGCCAGCAACCGGCTAGCGGGATCATCCTACAATGAGCAGTTCTTC.

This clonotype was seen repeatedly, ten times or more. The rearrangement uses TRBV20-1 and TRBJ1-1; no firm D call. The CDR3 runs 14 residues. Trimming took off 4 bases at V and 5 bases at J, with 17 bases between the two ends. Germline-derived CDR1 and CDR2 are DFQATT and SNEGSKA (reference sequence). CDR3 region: CSATGNHRQTEAFF. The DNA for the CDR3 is TGCAGTGCTACCGGGAACCACCGCCAAACTGAAGCTTTCTTT.

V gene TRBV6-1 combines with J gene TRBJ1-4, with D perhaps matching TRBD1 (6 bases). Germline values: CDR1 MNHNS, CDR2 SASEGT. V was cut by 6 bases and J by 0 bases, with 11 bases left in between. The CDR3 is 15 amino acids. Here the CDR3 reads CASRVTGSTNEKLFF. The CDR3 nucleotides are TGTGCCAGCAGGGTTACAGGGTCAACTAATGAAAAACTGTTTTTT.

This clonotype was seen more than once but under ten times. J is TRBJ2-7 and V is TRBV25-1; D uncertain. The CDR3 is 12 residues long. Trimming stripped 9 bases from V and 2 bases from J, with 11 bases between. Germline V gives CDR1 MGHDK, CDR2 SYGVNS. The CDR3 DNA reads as TGTGCCAGGGACCTGGGCCCCTACGAGCAGTACTTC. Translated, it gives CARDLGPYEQYF.

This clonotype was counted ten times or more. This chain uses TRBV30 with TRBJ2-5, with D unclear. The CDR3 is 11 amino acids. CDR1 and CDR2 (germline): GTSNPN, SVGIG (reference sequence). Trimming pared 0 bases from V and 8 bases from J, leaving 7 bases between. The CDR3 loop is CAWSVRNTQYF. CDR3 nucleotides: TGTGCCTGGAGTGTAAGGAATACCCAGTACTTC.

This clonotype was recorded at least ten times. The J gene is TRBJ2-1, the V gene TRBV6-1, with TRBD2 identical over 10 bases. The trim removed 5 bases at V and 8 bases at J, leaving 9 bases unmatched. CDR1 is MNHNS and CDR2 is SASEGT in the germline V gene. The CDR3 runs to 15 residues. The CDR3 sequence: CASSYGLAGEDEQFF. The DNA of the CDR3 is TGTGCCAGCAGTTACGGGCTAGCGGGAGAGGATGAGCAGTTCTTC.

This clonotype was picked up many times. The DNA of the CDR3 is TGCAGTGCTACTGGGACTTCTAGCGGGAGGAGCTACAATGAGCAGTTCTTC. As protein: CSATGTSSGRSYNEQFF. The chain links TRBV20-1 to TRBJ2-1; 11 bases line up with TRBD2. Germline trimming cut 4 bases from V and 3 bases from J; bases unmatched to any gene: 11. CDR3 size: 17 residues. Germline CDR1 reads DFQATT; CDR2 reads SNEGSKA (reference sequence).

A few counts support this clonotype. CDR3 in amino acids: CASSGPGQPLNTDTQYF. CDR3 DNA sequence: TGTGCCAGCTCAGGACCGGGACAGCCATTAAACACAGATACGCAGTATTTT. The chain combines TRBV18 with TRBJ2-3; 7 positions match TRBD1. This CDR3 comprises 17 residues. Germline CDR1 KGHSH, CDR2 LQKENI. Unmatched junction bases numbered 13, after V lost 5 bases and J lost 2 bases.

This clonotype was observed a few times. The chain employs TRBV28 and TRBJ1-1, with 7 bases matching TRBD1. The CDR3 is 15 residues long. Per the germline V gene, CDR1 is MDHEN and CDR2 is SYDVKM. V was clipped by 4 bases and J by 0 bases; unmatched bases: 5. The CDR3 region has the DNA TGTGCCAGCAGTTCCTTGGACAGGTTGAACACTGAAGCTTTCTTT. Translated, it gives CASSSLDRLNTEAFF.

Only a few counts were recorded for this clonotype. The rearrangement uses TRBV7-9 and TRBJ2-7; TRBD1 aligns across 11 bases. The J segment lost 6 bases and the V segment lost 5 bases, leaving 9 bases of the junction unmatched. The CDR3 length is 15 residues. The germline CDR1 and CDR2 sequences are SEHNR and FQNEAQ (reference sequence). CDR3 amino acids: CASSLAGTGGSEQYF. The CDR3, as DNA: TGTGCCAGCAGCCTCGCCGGGACAGGGGGTTCCGAGCAGTACTTC.

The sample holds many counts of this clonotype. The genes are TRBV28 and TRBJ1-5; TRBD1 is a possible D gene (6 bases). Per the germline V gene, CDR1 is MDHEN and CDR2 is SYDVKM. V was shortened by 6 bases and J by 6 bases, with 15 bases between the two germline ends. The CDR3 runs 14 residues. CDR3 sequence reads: CASSAQGGVQPQHF. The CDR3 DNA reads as TGTGCCAGCAGCGCACAGGGTGGTGTTCAGCCCCAGCATTTT.

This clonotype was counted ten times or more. CDR3 nucleotide sequence: TGTGCCAGCAGTTCCTCAGGGGTAAAAGGCTACACCTTC. Its protein product is CASSSSGVKGYTF. The chain employs TRBV28 and TRBJ1-2; tentative D call: TRBD1 (6 bases). V gave up 4 bases and J gave up 8 bases, with 14 bases separating them. Germline CDR1 is MDHEN and CDR2 is SYDVKM. This CDR3 comprises 13 residues.

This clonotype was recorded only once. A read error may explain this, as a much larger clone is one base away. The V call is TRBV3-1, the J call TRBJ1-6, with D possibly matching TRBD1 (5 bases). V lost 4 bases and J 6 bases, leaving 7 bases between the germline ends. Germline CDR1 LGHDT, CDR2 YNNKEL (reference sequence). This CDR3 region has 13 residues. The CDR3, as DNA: TGTGCCAGCAGCCGTGGGGGTAATTCACCCCTCCACTTT. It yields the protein CASSRGGNSPLHF.

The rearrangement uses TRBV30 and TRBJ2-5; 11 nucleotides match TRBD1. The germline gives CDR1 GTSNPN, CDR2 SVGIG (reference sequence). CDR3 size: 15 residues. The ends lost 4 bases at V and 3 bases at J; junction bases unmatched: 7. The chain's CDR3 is CAWNGQGALEETQYF. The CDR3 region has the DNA TGTGCCTGGAACGGACAGGGGGCTTTAGAAGAGACCCAGTACTTC.

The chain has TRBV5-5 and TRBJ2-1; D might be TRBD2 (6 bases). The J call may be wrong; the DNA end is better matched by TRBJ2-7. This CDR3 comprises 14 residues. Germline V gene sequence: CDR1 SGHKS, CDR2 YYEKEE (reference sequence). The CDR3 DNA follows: TGTGCCAGCAGCCGGGACTTCTCCTACAATGAGCAGTACTTC. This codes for CASSRDFSYNEQYF.

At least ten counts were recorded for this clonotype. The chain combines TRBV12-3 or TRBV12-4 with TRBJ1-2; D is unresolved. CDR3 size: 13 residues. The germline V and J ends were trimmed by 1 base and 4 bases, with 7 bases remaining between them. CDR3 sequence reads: CASSLVVAYGYTF. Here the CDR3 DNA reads TGTGCCAGCAGTTTAGTAGTGGCCTATGGCTACACCTTC.